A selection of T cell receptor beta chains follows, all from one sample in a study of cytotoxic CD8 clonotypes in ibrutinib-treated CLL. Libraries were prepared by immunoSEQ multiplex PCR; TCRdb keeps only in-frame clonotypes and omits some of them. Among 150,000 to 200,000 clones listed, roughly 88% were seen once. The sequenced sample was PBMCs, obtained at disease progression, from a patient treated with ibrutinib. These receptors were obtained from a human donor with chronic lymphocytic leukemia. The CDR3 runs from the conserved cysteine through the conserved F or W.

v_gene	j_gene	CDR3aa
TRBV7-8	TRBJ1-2	CASSSLGATNYGYTF
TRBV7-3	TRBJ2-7	CASSLTGTGAYEQYF
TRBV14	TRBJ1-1	CASSPGAEAFF
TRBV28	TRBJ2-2	CAIKAGTPNTGELFF
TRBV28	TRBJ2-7	CASSLGGSPYEQYF
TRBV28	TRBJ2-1	CASTFTRIDNEQFF
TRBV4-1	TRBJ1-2	CASSQDSGLGYTF
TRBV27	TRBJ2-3	CASTHPWSTDTQYF
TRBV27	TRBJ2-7	CASSHRTGPTYEQYF
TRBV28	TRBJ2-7	CASSFSDRSSYEQYF
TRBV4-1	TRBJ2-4	CASSQEALSGQGKIQYF
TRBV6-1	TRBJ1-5	CASSGGNNQPQHF
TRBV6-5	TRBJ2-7	CASSYSRTSAAYEQYF
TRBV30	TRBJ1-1	CAWSVLGGYTEAFF